The clone carrying this TCR beta chain was detected only a few times. The antigen is not known. This specimen comes from a study of post-analysis software for immune sequencing data. Study context: In terms of disease course, relapsing-remitting, secondary progressive and progressive-relapsing multiple sclerosis were included.

Built from TCR beta cDNA, the libraries had unique molecular identifiers in them. Via MiXCR, TCRdb re-called the PCR reads, giving one row per CDR3 protein. This repertoire shows 550,000 to 700,000 distinct CDR3 sequences, 44% found once; its top ten account for under 2%. Findings and limits, study-wide: There was significantly lower normalized Chao1 diversity in multiple sclerosis patients than in controls. Samples made in the same batch grouped tightly together by F measure.

The sequence was collected from a girl between 10 and 17 years old with multiple sclerosis. The sequenced material came from blood.

The CDR3 bases are TGCAGTGCTAGATTGACTAGCGGGAGGGCGTGGGGAGAGCAGTACTTC. Its translation is CSARLTSGRAWGEQYF. V gene TRBV20-1 combines with J gene TRBJ2-7; 14 bases agree with TRBD2. The J segment lost 7 bases and the V segment lost 2 bases, leaving 10 bases of the junction unmatched. Germline lookup yields CDR1 DFQATT and CDR2 SNEGSKA (reference sequence). CDR3 length: 16 amino acids.